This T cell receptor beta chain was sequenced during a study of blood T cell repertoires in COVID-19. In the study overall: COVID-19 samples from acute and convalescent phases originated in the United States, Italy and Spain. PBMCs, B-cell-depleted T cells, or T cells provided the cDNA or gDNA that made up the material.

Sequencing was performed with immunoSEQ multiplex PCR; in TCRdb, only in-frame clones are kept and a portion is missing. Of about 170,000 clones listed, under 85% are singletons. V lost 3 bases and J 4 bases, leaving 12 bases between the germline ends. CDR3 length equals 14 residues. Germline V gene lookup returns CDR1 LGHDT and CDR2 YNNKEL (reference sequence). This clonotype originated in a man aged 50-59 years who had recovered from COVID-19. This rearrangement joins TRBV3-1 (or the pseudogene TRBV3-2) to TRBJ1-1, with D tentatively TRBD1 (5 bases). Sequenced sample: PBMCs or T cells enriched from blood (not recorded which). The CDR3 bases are TGTGCCAGCAGCCAGAAGGGGAGGGGCACTGAAGCTTTCTTT. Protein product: CASSQKGRGTEAFF.